This T cell receptor beta chain was profiled in a study of T cell responses to AZD1222 COVID-19 vaccine. Study results and limitations: Repertoires in all cases were sampled only once the peak T cell response had passed.

Remarks on this clone: Its antigen remains unidentified. At one end the junction does not follow the germline gene, possibly because of a read error.

Produced via immunoSEQ multiplex PCR; TCRdb's table is partial and in-frame only. The profile shows about 190,000 clones, around 92% of them singletons. The TCR sequence derives from an adult in good health. The material sequenced was peripheral blood, taken on day 0 of AZD1222 vaccination.

CDR3 sequence reads: CASTEFGRTGGYTF. The CDR3 DNA sequence: TGTGCCAGCACTGAATTCGGGAGAACTGGGGGCTACACCTTC. The rearrangement links TRBV6-1 to TRBJ1-2, with unresolved D. CDR3 length: 14 residues. Per germline, CDR1 MNHNS and CDR2 SASEGT.